The 18 T cell receptor beta chains listed next were all sequenced from one sample in a study of blood T cell repertoires in COVID-19. TCRdb's table, derived via immunoSEQ multiplex PCR, lists solely in-frame clones and lacks some. This sample has about 220,000 clones, with about four fifths found just once. The sample taken for sequencing was peripheral blood. These receptors were obtained from a woman in her forties or fifties with acute or convalescent COVID-19.

This chain uses TRBV19 with TRBJ1-5; TRBD1 might be the D (6 bases). Germline assignment: CDR1 LNHDA and CDR2 SQIVND (reference sequence). Trimming shortened V by 6 bases and J by 0 bases, and 18 bases separated the two germline ends. This CDR3 region has 17 residues. The CDR3 protein is CASSHWTDDYSNQPQHF. CDR3 nucleotide sequence: TGTGCCAGTAGCCATTGGACAGACGATTATAGCAATCAGCCCCAGCATTTT.

This clone occurred a few times. The chain couples TRBV5-1 to TRBJ2-7; TRBD1 might be the D (6 bases). The CDR3 runs 13 residues. V was clipped by 2 bases and J by 3 bases, with 9 bases between them. Germline CDR1 is SGHRS and CDR2 is YFSETQ. This CDR3 is CASSFGQLYEQYF. CDR3 in DNA: TGCGCCAGCAGCTTCGGACAGCTCTACGAGCAGTACTTC.

V gene TRBV24-1 combines with J gene TRBJ2-7; D is ambiguous. In germline, CDR1 is KGHDR, CDR2 SFDVKD. V was clipped by 3 bases and J by 4 bases, with 12 bases between them. The CDR3 totals 14 residues. CDR3 in DNA: TGTGCCACCAGTGATATCGCGACACCTTACGAGCAGTACTTC. Amino acids: CATSDIATPYEQYF.

The chain combines TRBV3-1 (or the pseudogene TRBV3-2) with TRBJ2-1; weak D call: TRBD1 (7 bases). The CDR3 sequence is 14 residues long. Germline V gene lookup returns CDR1 LGHDT and CDR2 YNNKEL (reference sequence). With 2 bases removed from V and 10 bases from J, the gap between germline ends came to 15 bases. The CDR3 bases are TGTGCCAGCAGCCAACTTAACAGGGGAGGCGAGCAGTTCTTC. This gives the protein CASSQLNRGGEQFF.

The chain is built from TRBV5-1 and TRBJ2-5; 12 nucleotides agree with TRBD1. Trimming took 5 bases from V and 5 from J; bases not matched to a gene: 7. This CDR3 has 15 amino acids. The germline CDR1 and CDR2 sequences are SGHRS and YFSETQ. This CDR3 reads CASSFRDRGLETQYF. The DNA for the CDR3 is TGCGCCAGCAGTTTCCGGGACAGGGGGCTGGAGACCCAGTACTTC.

The CDR3 sequence: CAISEPRQGTDTQYF. Here the CDR3 DNA reads TGTGCCATCAGTGAGCCGAGACAGGGCACAGATACGCAGTATTTT. The V gene is TRBV10-3, the J gene TRBJ2-3; tentative D call: TRBD1 (6 bases). V was pared by 2 bases and J by 1 base, with 10 bases between. The CDR3 runs to 15 residues. The germline gives CDR1 ENHRY, CDR2 SYGVKD.

V is TRBV5-1 and J is TRBJ2-1; 8 bases line up with TRBD1. After removal of 5 bases from V and 2 bases from J, the junction contained 9 bases not matched to a gene. CDR3 length: 16 residues. Per the germline V gene, CDR1 is SGHRS and CDR2 is YFSETQ. The CDR3 here is CASSPMTGEPYNEQFF. DNA for the CDR3: TGCGCCAGCAGTCCCATGACAGGGGAACCCTACAATGAGCAGTTCTTC.

V gene TRBV27 combines with J gene TRBJ1-2; 8 positions match TRBD1. J lost 4 bases, V lost 0 bases, and 4 bases had no gene match. The CDR3 is 15 residues long. Germline lookup yields CDR1 MNHEY and CDR2 SMNVEV (reference sequence). In DNA form, the CDR3 reads TGTGCCAGCAGTTTATCGGCAGGGGGCTTCTATGGCTACACCTTC. This gives the protein CASSLSAGGFYGYTF.

The sample holds one count of this clone. The J gene is TRBJ1-1, the V gene TRBV2, with 7 bases fitting TRBD1. V shed 7 bases and J 2 bases; nucleotides not matched to a gene: 4. This CDR3 comprises 13 residues. The germline V gene encodes CDR1 SNHLY and CDR2 FYNNEI. The CDR3 region is CASIRQGNTEAFF. CDR3 nucleotides: TGTGCCAGCATCCGACAGGGAAACACTGAAGCTTTCTTT.

The genes are TRBV6-5 and TRBJ2-6; 7 positions match TRBD1. The CDR3 length is 15 residues. The V gene's germline CDR1 is MNHEY and CDR2 SVGAGI. V lost 6 bases to trimming and J lost 4 bases; unmatched junction nucleotides: 6. The CDR3 DNA follows: TGTGCCAGCAGAATACAGGGGTCAGGGGCCAACGTCCTGACTTTC. The encoded protein is CASRIQGSGANVLTF.

The chain links TRBV24-1 to TRBJ2-1, with 11 nucleotides matching TRBD1. The trim removed 9 bases at V and 4 bases at J, leaving 4 bases unmatched. Germline lookup yields CDR1 KGHDR and CDR2 SFDVKD. The CDR3 loop spans 14 amino acids. CDR3: CATAGQGAYNEQFF. The DNA for the CDR3 is TGTGCCACCGCAGGACAGGGGGCGTACAATGAGCAGTTCTTC.

The chain carries TRBV5-1 and TRBJ2-5; 11 nucleotides line up with TRBD1. CDR3 length: 16 residues. V gave up 4 bases and J gave up 1 base; unmatched junction bases: 6. Germline V lookup: CDR1 SGHRS, CDR2 YFSETQ. The DNA for the CDR3 is TGCGCCAGCAGCATTGGACAGGGGGCCCTCCAAGAGACCCAGTACTTC. It specifies CASSIGQGALQETQYF.

This chain connects TRBV6-5 to TRBJ2-7; TRBD2 agrees at 11 bases. J gave up 2 bases and V 6 bases, and 6 bases lay outside the gene matches. The germline V gene has CDR1 MNHEY and CDR2 SVGAGI. The CDR3 has 15 residues. The CDR3 loop is CASRSLAGEPYEQYF. The CDR3 DNA follows: TGTGCCAGCAGGTCACTAGCGGGAGAACCCTACGAGCAGTACTTC.

The count of this clone is one. The chain employs TRBV29-1 and TRBJ2-7, with 10 bases matching TRBD2. V was clipped by 5 bases and J by 3 bases; unmatched bases: 7. Germline CDR1 reads SQVTM; CDR2 reads ANQGSEA. This CDR3 is built from 14 residues. The CDR3 DNA reads as TGCAGCGTTAGACCCGGGACTAGCGACTACGAGCAGTACTTC. Amino acid sequence: CSVRPGTSDYEQYF.

The V call is TRBV24-1, the J call TRBJ2-1; 7 bases are shared with TRBD1. Germline V gives CDR1 KGHDR, CDR2 SFDVKD. Germline trimming cut 5 bases from V and 3 bases from J; bases unmatched to any gene: 9. This CDR3 has 16 amino acids. Here the CDR3 reads CATSGSWSGGYNEQFF. The CDR3 DNA is TGTGCCACCAGTGGTTCCTGGTCAGGGGGCTACAATGAGCAGTTCTTC.

This chain joins TRBV24-1 and TRBJ1-2; tentatively, D is TRBD1 (5 bases). The CDR3 has 13 residues. Germline V CDR1 and CDR2: KGHDR, SFDVKD. Between the trimmed V and J ends, which lost 11 bases and 0 bases, there was a span of 12 bases. This CDR3 is CAIQDGTNYGYTF. The CDR3 nucleotides read TGTGCCATACAGGACGGCACTAACTATGGCTACACCTTC.

This clone appeared a single time. The V and J genes are TRBV23-1 and TRBJ2-7; 7 nucleotides agree with TRBD1. TRBV23-1 is an ORF, and what it does is uncertain. V was clipped by 2 bases and J by 0 bases; unmatched bases: 7. This CDR3 spans 16 amino acids. DNA for the CDR3: TGCGCCAGCAGTCAAGGTATACAGGGGAGCTCCTACGAGCAGTACTTC. Its translation is CASSQGIQGSSYEQYF.

CDR3 sequence (DNA): TGTGCCAGCAGCGTAGTCCCCGGACTAGCGGGGCCACAAGATACGCAGTATTTT. Protein sequence: CASSVVPGLAGPQDTQYF. V gene TRBV9 combines with J gene TRBJ2-3; 12 bases agree with TRBD2. The CDR3 covers 18 residues. Germline lookup yields CDR1 SGDLS and CDR2 YYNGEE. The J segment lost 5 bases and the V segment lost 0 bases, leaving 10 bases of the junction unmatched.